Each of the 25 T cell receptor beta chains below was sequenced from the same sample in a study of blood T cell repertoires in COVID-19. TCRdb's copy holds only in-frame clones and misses some; the assay was immunoSEQ multiplex PCR. The repertoire has about 190,000 clones, approximately 90% of them found once; the top ten carry around 2.3%. Sequencing input: peripheral blood. These receptors were taken from a man in his 70s with active or convalescent COVID-19.

This clone was observed once. The genes are TRBV10-3 and TRBJ1-2; maybe TRBD1 (5 bases). Trimming left V 10 bases short and J 0 bases short, with 18 bases between. This CDR3 is 15 amino acids long. CDR1 is ENHRY, CDR2 SYGVKD, per germline. CDR3 DNA sequence: TGTGCCACCACCGGGGGAAATCAGGCTAACTATGGCTACACCTTC. Translation: CATTGGNQANYGYTF.

This chain uses TRBV6-5 with TRBJ2-5; the D is unclear. Looked up from germline, CDR1 is MNHEY and CDR2 is SVGAGI. Between the trimmed V and J ends, which lost 0 bases and 4 bases, there was a span of 6 bases. The CDR3 has 13 amino acids. CDR3 coding DNA: TGTGCCAGCAGTTACTCCCCAGGAGAGACCCAGTACTTC. Amino acids: CASSYSPGETQYF.

The chain links TRBV7-6 to TRBJ2-1; D might be TRBD1 (6 bases). This CDR3 contains 13 residues. The ends were cut back, 4 bases at V and 7 bases at J, with 11 bases in the middle. CDR1 SGHVS and CDR2 FNYEAQ come from the germline V gene. CDR3 DNA: TGTGCCAGCAGCTCCTTGGGGGCGAATGAGCAGTTCTTC. Translated, it gives CASSSLGANEQFF.

V usage is TRBV5-4 and J usage is TRBJ1-1; D not certain. Trimming took off 1 base at V and 3 bases at J, with 13 bases between the two ends. There are 15 residues in the CDR3. Germline values: CDR1 SGHNT, CDR2 YYREEE (reference sequence). CDR3 nucleotides: TGTGCCAGCAGCTTGAGTGGCATGAGGTACACTGAAGCTTTCTTT. It codes for CASSLSGMRYTEAFF. Supplemented by reference TRBV5-4 and TRBJ1-1, the full variable domain reads ETGVTQSPTHLIKTRGQQVTLRCSSQSGHNTVSWYQQALGQGPQFIFQYYREEENGRGNFPPRFSGLQFPNYSSELNVNALELDDSALYLCASSLSGMRYTEAFFGQGTRLTVV.

This clone was picked up a small number of times. The rearrangement joins TRBV2 to TRBJ1-5, with TRBD1 matching over 8 bases. The CDR3 has 16 residues. Per germline, CDR1 SNHLY and CDR2 FYNNEI. The V and J ends lost 7 bases and 7 bases, in that order; junction bases with no gene match: 15. The CDR3 is CASNDPGGLDDQPQHF. The CDR3 DNA reads TGTGCCAGCAACGATCCAGGGGGCCTGGACGACCAGCCCCAGCATTTT.

The genes are TRBV19 and TRBJ1-2, with TRBD1 matching 7 bases. Per the germline V gene, CDR1 is LNHDA and CDR2 is SQIVND (reference sequence). J lost 8 bases, V lost 5 bases, and 5 bases had no gene match. CDR3 size: 12 residues. The CDR3 bases are TGTGCCAGTAGTCAGGGGGACGGAGGCTACACCTTC. This encodes CASSQGDGGYTF.

The V gene is TRBV28, the J gene TRBJ1-1; the D is unclear. This CDR3 contains 17 residues. V shed 3 bases and J shed 0 bases, with 17 bases lying between them. Germline V lookup: CDR1 MDHEN, CDR2 SYDVKM. The CDR3 region is CASSFPSSGRMNTEAFF. CDR3 DNA sequence: TGTGCCAGCAGTTTCCCCAGCAGCGGACGGATGAACACTGAAGCTTTCTTT.

The rearrangement uses TRBV14 and TRBJ1-2; D call uncertain. CDR3 length: 13 residues. V was shortened by 5 bases and J by 1 base, with 8 bases between the two germline ends. Germline CDR1 is SGHDN and CDR2 is FVKESK. As DNA, the CDR3 is TGTGCCAGCAGCGATACAAGTAACTATGGCTACACCTTC. It encodes CASSDTSNYGYTF.

This clone was recorded a few times. The chain carries TRBV5-1 and TRBJ2-3; 9 bases are a match to TRBD1. There are 16 residues in the CDR3. J was trimmed by 0 bases and V by 3 bases; bases with no gene match: 5. Germline CDR1 SGHRS, CDR2 YFSETQ. CDR3 in amino acids: CASSWGTGWSTDTQYF. In DNA, the CDR3 is TGCGCCAGCAGCTGGGGGACAGGGTGGAGCACAGATACGCAGTATTTT.

The J gene is TRBJ1-2, the V gene TRBV3-1 (or the pseudogene TRBV3-2); maybe TRBD1 (6 bases). V gave up 5 bases and J gave up 5 bases, with 18 bases separating them. This CDR3 has 15 amino acids. CDR1 LGHDT and CDR2 YNNKEL come from the germline V gene (reference sequence). The CDR3 DNA reads TGTGCCAGCAGCGCAACAGGGAACCCATATTATGGCTACACCTTC. Translated: CASSATGNPYYGYTF.

V usage is TRBV29-1 and J usage is TRBJ1-1, with D perhaps matching TRBD1 (5 bases). V was trimmed by 6 bases and J by 11 bases, leaving 16 bases between them. CDR3 size: 11 residues. CDR1 is SQVTM and CDR2 is ANQGSEA in the germline V gene. The CDR3 region has the DNA TGCAGCGTCCAGGGTACCCGAAGCGCTTTCTTT. Amino acid sequence: CSVQGTRSAFF.

This chain connects TRBV19 to TRBJ2-1, with 11 bases matching TRBD2. The CDR3 contains 16 residues. The V and J ends lost 5 bases and 9 bases, in that order; junction bases with no gene match: 12. In germline, CDR1 is LNHDA, CDR2 SQIVND (reference sequence). The CDR3 DNA follows: TGTGCCAGTAGTCGCTCTACTAGCGGGAGAAAAGGTGAGCAGTTCTTC. Protein sequence: CASSRSTSGRKGEQFF.

V is TRBV11-2 and J is TRBJ2-5, with no clear D. The CDR3 contains 11 residues. In germline, CDR1 is SGHAT, CDR2 FQNNGV. V shed 3 bases and J shed 5 bases, with 4 bases lying between them. In DNA, the CDR3 is TGTGCCAGCAGCTTTGAGGAGACCCAGTACTTC. It encodes CASSFEETQYF.

The genes are TRBV28 and TRBJ1-5; no clear D. Per germline, CDR1 MDHEN and CDR2 SYDVKM. The length of the CDR3 is 14 residues. V lost 5 bases, J lost 11 bases, and 19 bases lay in between. This CDR3 is CASSPHVGGGSQHF. CDR3 DNA sequence: TGTGCCAGCAGTCCCCACGTGGGTGGAGGGTCCCAGCATTTT.

The chain is built from TRBV10-2 and TRBJ2-3, with TRBD2 matching 14 bases. The trim removed 6 bases at V and 1 base at J, leaving 9 bases unmatched. This CDR3 is built from 18 residues. Germline values: CDR1 WSHSY, CDR2 SAAADI. This chain's CDR3 is CASSPGTSGSLGTDTQYF. The DNA of the CDR3 is TGCGCCAGCAGCCCCGGGACTAGCGGGAGTCTCGGCACAGATACGCAGTATTTT.

The chain combines TRBV18 with TRBJ1-6; unclear D gene. Germline CDR1 is KGHSH and CDR2 is LQKENI. V gave up 6 bases and J gave up 9 bases, with 12 bases separating them. The CDR3 is made up of 13 amino acids. Here the CDR3 reads CASSPTQPSPLHF. The DNA for the CDR3 is TGTGCCAGCTCCCCGACACAGCCTTCACCCCTCCACTTT.

The rearrangement links TRBV18 to TRBJ2-1, with TRBD1 as a possible D gene (5 bases). The CDR3 consists of 16 residues. The V and J ends lost 1 base and 4 bases respectively, with 14 bases between them. Germline CDR1 KGHSH, CDR2 LQKENI. CDR3 sequence (DNA): TGTGCCAGCTCACCACAGAAGGGGCTAGGGTACAATGAGCAGTTCTTC. Residues: CASSPQKGLGYNEQFF.

The table lists this clone with a few counts. This sequence joins TRBV27 and TRBJ1-6; TRBD1 agrees at 10 bases. The V gene's germline CDR1 is MNHEY and CDR2 SMNVEV (reference sequence). This CDR3 region has 15 residues. V lost 2 bases to trimming and J lost 7 bases; unmatched junction nucleotides: 2. This chain's CDR3 is CASSLDRGLNSPLHF. The CDR3 DNA sequence: TGTGCCAGCAGTTTAGACAGGGGGCTGAATTCACCCCTCCACTTT.

This clone was observed a handful of times. J is TRBJ2-1 and V is TRBV10-1; TRBD1 aligns across 9 bases. The CDR3 is made up of 23 amino acids. Germline V gives CDR1 WNHNN, CDR2 SYGVQD (reference sequence). Germline trimming cut 5 bases from V and 1 base from J; bases unmatched to any gene: 27. The CDR3 DNA is TGCGCCAGCAGTTCCCAGATACACGAAAGGACAGGGGAAAAGGCGGGATCCTACAATGAGCAGTTCTTC. Its protein product is CASSSQIHERTGEKAGSYNEQFF.

The V call is TRBV6-2 or TRBV6-3, the J call TRBJ1-1; no firm D call. The CDR3 is 15 residues long. Germline lookup yields CDR1 MNHEY and CDR2 SVGEGT. V was pared by 0 bases and J by 1 base, with 9 bases between. CDR3 DNA sequence: TGTGCCAGCAGTTACTCGAGAGGGAGGAACACTGAAGCTTTCTTT. Protein product: CASSYSRGRNTEAFF.

CDR3 nucleotide sequence: TGTGCCAGCAGTTACGGAGCAGGGGAGCAGTTCTTC. It yields the protein CASSYGAGEQFF. The chain combines TRBV6-6 with TRBJ2-1, with a tentative D call TRBD1 (5 bases). In germline, CDR1 is MNHNY, CDR2 SVGAGI (reference sequence). V was clipped by 2 bases and J by 10 bases, with 9 bases between them. This CDR3 region has 12 residues.

The chain recombines TRBV3-1 (or the pseudogene TRBV3-2) with TRBJ2-7; 10 nucleotides match TRBD2. V was clipped by 3 bases and J by 7 bases; unmatched bases: 9. The CDR3 runs to 15 residues. Germline lookup yields CDR1 LGHDT and CDR2 YNNKEL (reference sequence). This CDR3 is CASSQQAGGPWEQYF. In DNA, the CDR3 is TGTGCCAGCAGCCAGCAAGCGGGAGGGCCCTGGGAGCAGTACTTC.

V and J are TRBV3-1 (or the pseudogene TRBV3-2) and TRBJ2-7, with a possible D match to TRBD2 (6 bases). Looked up from germline, CDR1 is LGHDT and CDR2 is YNNKEL (reference sequence). This CDR3 contains 16 residues. Trimming took 1 base from V and 1 from J, leaving 14 bases between them. CDR3 sequence: CASSQARRAGSYEQYF. The DNA of the CDR3 is TGTGCCAGCAGCCAAGCTAGGAGGGCGGGTTCCTACGAGCAGTACTTC.

The chain employs TRBV15 and TRBJ2-3; TRBD1 agrees at 8 bases. The trim removed 2 bases at V and 0 bases at J, leaving 16 bases unmatched. Germline values: CDR1 LNHNV, CDR2 YYDKDF (reference sequence). The CDR3 contains 20 residues. Written as DNA, the CDR3 is TGTGCCACCAGCAGACGATTAGGCGGACAGGGAGGTTTGAGCACAGATACGCAGTATTTT. Translation gives CATSRRLGGQGGLSTDTQYF.

The chain employs TRBV9 and TRBJ1-6, with 7 positions matching TRBD1. The CDR3 spans 14 residues. Germline V CDR1 and CDR2: SGDLS, YYNGEE. Trimming at V came to 0 bases and at J to 10 bases, leaving 4 bases not matched to a gene. CDR3 loop: CASSVGQGDSPLHF. CDR3 coding DNA: TGTGCCAGCAGCGTAGGACAGGGAGACTCACCCCTCCACTTT.